This TCR beta chain was observed in a study of OX40 agonist ivuxolimab in advanced cancers. The V and J ends lost 0 bases and 2 bases, in that order; junction bases with no gene match: 4. Germline-derived CDR1 and CDR2 are SGHDT and YYEEEE. The CDR3 is 15 residues long. Using immunoSEQ multiplex PCR, the repertoire was profiled, and TCRdb retains in-frame clones only, with some absent. This sample has around 69,000 clones, with nearly 90% found just once. The gene calls are TRBV5-6 and TRBJ2-7, with 8 bases lining up with TRBD2. The clonotype comes from an adult with an advanced solid tumor such as melanoma, head and neck, liver or kidney cancer. Material: CD4+ or CD8+ T cells sorted from blood, obtained in a trial of the OX40 agonist ivuxolimab. Written as DNA, the CDR3 is TGTGCCAGCAGCTTGGAGGGACTAGGGCCCTACGAGCAGTACTTC. It encodes CASSLEGLGPYEQYF.